This T cell receptor (beta chain) is drawn from a study of blood T cell repertoires in COVID-19. For the study at large: Samples taken during acute and convalescent COVID-19 were collected in the United States, Italy and Spain. Sample material is recorded as cDNA or gDNA derived from T cells, B-cell-depleted T cells, or PBMCs.

Germline CDR1 and CDR2: LGHDT and YNNKEL (reference sequence). Trimming cost V 3 bases and J 8 bases, with 25 bases left between them. This CDR3 has 18 amino acids. In the original workflow: It was from reference gene primer amplification that nucleated cell counts were estimated. Repertoires were generated with immunoSEQ multiplex PCR, while TCRdb's copy carries only in-frame clones and drops some. The DNA gave D and trimming, while V, J and clone size come from that table. The repertoire holds around 160,000 clones, with approximately 86% as singletons. The receptor was isolated from a man aged 55 to 69 with acute or convalescent COVID-19. The rearrangement uses TRBV3-1 (or the pseudogene TRBV3-2) and TRBJ1-4; D may be TRBD1 (6 bases). Sequencing input: peripheral blood. The CDR3 spells CASSHPGTRNVLGEKLFF. The CDR3 region has the DNA TGTGCCAGCAGCCATCCCGGGACACGCAATGTCCTCGGGGAAAAACTGTTTTTT.